This T cell receptor beta chain was sequenced for a study of blood T cell repertoires in COVID-19. About the study: Sites across the United States, Italy and Spain contributed samples from acute and convalescent COVID-19.

Which cohort a participant joined came from the clinical history participants gave. This CDR3 comprises 14 residues. The ends were cut back, 6 bases at V and 0 bases at J, with 11 bases in the middle. Germline CDR1 is MNHEY and CDR2 is SVGAGI. TCRdb's copy holds only in-frame clones and misses some; the assay was immunoSEQ multiplex PCR. The sample carries about 330,000 clones, 75% to 90% recorded once. This clone was found once. The chain joins TRBV6-5 to TRBJ1-1; no definite D call. The source material was PBMCs or T cells enriched from blood (not recorded which). The origin of this receptor is a man aged 25 to 40 who had recovered from COVID-19. The CDR3 DNA sequence: TGTGCCAGCAGAAGGACCGGGATGAACACTGAAGCTTTCTTT. It codes for CASRRTGMNTEAFF.